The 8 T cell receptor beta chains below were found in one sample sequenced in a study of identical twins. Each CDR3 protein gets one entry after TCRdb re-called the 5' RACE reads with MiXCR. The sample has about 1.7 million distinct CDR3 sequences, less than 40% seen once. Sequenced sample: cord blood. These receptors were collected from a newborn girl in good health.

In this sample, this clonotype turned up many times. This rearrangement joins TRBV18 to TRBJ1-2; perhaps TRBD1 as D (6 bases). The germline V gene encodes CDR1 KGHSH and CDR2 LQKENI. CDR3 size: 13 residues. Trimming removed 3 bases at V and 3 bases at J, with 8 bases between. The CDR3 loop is CASSPDSHYGYTF. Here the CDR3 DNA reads TGTGCCAGCTCACCGGACAGTCACTATGGCTACACCTTC.

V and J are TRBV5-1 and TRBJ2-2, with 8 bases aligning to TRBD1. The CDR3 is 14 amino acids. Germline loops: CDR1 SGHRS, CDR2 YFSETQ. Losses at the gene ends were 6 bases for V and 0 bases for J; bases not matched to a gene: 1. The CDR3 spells CASKTGANTGELFF. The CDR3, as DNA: TGCGCCAGCAAGACAGGGGCGAACACCGGGGAGCTGTTTTTT.

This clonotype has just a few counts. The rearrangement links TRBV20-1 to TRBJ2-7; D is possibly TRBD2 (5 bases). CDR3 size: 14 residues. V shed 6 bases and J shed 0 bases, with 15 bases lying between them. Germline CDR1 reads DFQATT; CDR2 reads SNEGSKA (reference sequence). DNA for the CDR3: TGCAGTGCCGAGAAGGACTCGAGCTCCTACGAGCAGTACTTC. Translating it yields CSAEKDSSSYEQYF.

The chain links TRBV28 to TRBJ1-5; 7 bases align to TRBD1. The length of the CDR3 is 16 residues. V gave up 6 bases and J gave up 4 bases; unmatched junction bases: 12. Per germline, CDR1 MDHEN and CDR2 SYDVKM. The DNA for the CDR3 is TGTGCCAGCAGAGCGAAAGGTGGGACAGCAAATCAGCCCCAGCATTTT. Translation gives CASRAKGGTANQPQHF.

The CDR3 nucleotides are TGTGCCAGTAGTATCTCAGGGGTCCGCAATCAGCCCCAGCATTTT. Translating it yields CASSISGVRNQPQHF. The V and J genes are TRBV19 and TRBJ1-5, with D tentatively TRBD1 (6 bases). V lost 3 bases, J lost 2 bases, and 11 bases lay in between. The CDR3 consists of 15 residues. Germline V gene data show CDR1 as LNHDA and CDR2 as SQIVND (reference sequence).

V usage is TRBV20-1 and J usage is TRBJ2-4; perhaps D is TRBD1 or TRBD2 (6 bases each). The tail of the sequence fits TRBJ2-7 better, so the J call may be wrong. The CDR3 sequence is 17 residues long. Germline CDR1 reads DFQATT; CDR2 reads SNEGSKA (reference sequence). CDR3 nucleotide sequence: TGCAGTGCTAGTCCCCCGACAGGAGGGACTTGGAACTACGAGCAGTACTTC. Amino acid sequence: CSASPPTGGTWNYEQYF.

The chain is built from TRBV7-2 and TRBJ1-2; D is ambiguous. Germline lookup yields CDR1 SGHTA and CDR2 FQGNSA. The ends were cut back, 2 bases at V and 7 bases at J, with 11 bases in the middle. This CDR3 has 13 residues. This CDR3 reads CASSLSPSPGYTF. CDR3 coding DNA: TGTGCCAGCAGCTTATCCCCCTCCCCTGGCTACACCTTC. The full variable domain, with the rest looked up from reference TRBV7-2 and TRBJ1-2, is GAGVSQSPSNKVTEKGKDVELRCDPISGHTALYWYRQSLGQGLEFLIYFQGNSAPDKSGLPSDRFSAERTGGSVSTLTIQRTQQEDSAVYLCASSLSPSPGYTFGSGTRLTVV.

The CDR3, as DNA: TGCAGTGCCACCACAGGGGTTGCAACTAATGAAAAACTGTTTTTT. Amino acids: CSATTGVATNEKLFF. This chain uses TRBV20-1 with TRBJ1-4; 7 bases line up with TRBD1. The V gene's germline CDR1 is DFQATT and CDR2 SNEGSKA (reference sequence). This CDR3 contains 15 residues. V gave up 6 bases and J gave up 0 bases; unmatched junction bases: 7.